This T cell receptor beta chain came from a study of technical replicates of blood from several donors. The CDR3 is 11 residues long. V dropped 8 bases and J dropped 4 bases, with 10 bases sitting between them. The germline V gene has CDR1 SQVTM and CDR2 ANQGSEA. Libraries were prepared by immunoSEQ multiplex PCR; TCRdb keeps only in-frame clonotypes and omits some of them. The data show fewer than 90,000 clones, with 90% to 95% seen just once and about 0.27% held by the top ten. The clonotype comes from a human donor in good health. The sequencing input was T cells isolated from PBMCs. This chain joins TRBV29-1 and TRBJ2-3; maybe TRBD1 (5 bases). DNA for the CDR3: TGCAGCCCTACCAGGGCAGATACGCAGTATTTT. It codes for CSPTRADTQYF.